This paragraph reports one T cell receptor beta chain. Time point of the sample: pretreatment peripheral blood. The record originates from a study of PD-L1 blockade in urothelial cancer. About the study: Male sex and bladder-origin urothelial cancer were recorded for about 85% of the roughly 30 patients.

This CDR3 spans 12 amino acids. The V and J ends lost 5 bases and 5 bases respectively, with 9 bases between them. The germline gives CDR1 SGHDN, CDR2 FVKESK. PCRs were each spiked with synthetic TCR analog templates. The data were produced by immunoSEQ multiplex PCR, yet TCRdb's version contains in-frame clones alone and is incomplete. The data contain 87,000 or so clones, around 84% of them singletons. Sequenced here: PBMCs, sampled around atezolizumab (anti-PD-L1) treatment. This clonotype was obtained from a man aged 55 to 69 with urothelial cancer. This chain joins TRBV14 and TRBJ2-5; a possible D gene is TRBD1 (5 bases). CDR3 sequence (DNA): TGTGCCAGCAGCAAGGGGCGGGAGACCCAGTACTTC. Protein sequence: CASSKGRETQYF.